This is a list of T cell receptor beta chains from one sample in a study of T-cell reconstitution after alpha-beta-depleted transplantation in children. TCRdb re-analysed the PCR reads in MiXCR, keeping a single row per CDR3 protein. Here the sample spans about 610,000 distinct CDR3 sequences, approximately 10% being singletons. Specimen: PBMCs from the stem cell graft donor, collected from the stem cell graft. The receptors stem from a human donor who donated a stem cell graft to a child with acute myeloid leukemia. Each CDR3 is given with its conserved first and last residue. Expanded clones are given a class, and other clones once, few, many or no size at all.

>TRBV6-5|-
CASSYRGLKETQYF
>TRBV12-3/TRBV12-4|many
CASRPQTGGTEAFF
>TRBV4-3|many
CASSRNGLAGFGDTQYF
>TRBV7-9|many
CASSLQPGTGGAEQFF
>TRBV2|-
CTICLGLGLVTGSNEKLFF
>TRBV7-9|many
CASSLTGGLNEKLFF
>TRBV12-3/TRBV12-4|-
CASSLITGGEVSQPQHF
>TRBV6-5|-
CASSYAGGYSYNEQFF
>TRBV6-5|few
CASSYSGGGRESGANVLTF
>TRBV20-1|-
CSALDRGQSNEQYF
>TRBV6-2/TRBV6-3|few
CASKPAGTGNQPQHF